This entry lists 9 T cell receptor beta chains sequenced from one sample in a study of shared clonotypes between healthy human individuals. Profiled with immunoSEQ multiplex PCR; TCRdb holds only in-frame clones, not every one. The profile shows 450,000 to 550,000 clones, around 79% of them singletons. The source material was PBMCs. The receptors come from a woman between 40 and 50 years old in good health. Some clones in this sample may be carry-over from other donors' samples.

The rearrangement uses TRBV12-5 and TRBJ2-3, with D uncertain. Germline-derived CDR1 and CDR2 are LGHNT and FRNRAP. V was clipped by 1 base and J by 7 bases, with 12 bases between them. This CDR3 spans 14 amino acids. In DNA form, the CDR3 reads TGTGCTAGTGGTTTGGCCGCCCTCGGTTATACGCAGTATTTT. Protein: CASGLAALGYTQYF.

The chain recombines TRBV4-1 with TRBJ2-2; TRBD2 matches 7 bases. The CDR3 runs to 15 residues. Germline V gene sequence: CDR1 MGHRA, CDR2 YSYEKL. Trimming cost V 4 bases and J 3 bases; bases outside gene matches: 5. CDR3 protein: CASSLGRVYTGELFF. CDR3 coding DNA: TGCGCCAGCAGCCTAGGGAGGGTTTACACCGGGGAGCTGTTTTTT.

The V gene is TRBV5-1, the J gene TRBJ2-7; no clear D gene. V was shortened by 5 bases and J by 4 bases, with 16 bases between the two germline ends. The CDR3 runs to 14 residues. Germline lookup yields CDR1 SGHRS and CDR2 YFSETQ. The DNA for the CDR3 is TGCGCCAGCAGTATCCGGAAAGGGTGGTACGAGCAGTACTTC. Its protein is CASSIRKGWYEQYF.

In this sample, this clone turned up a few times. This chain joins TRBV20-1 and TRBJ2-7; D not resolved. The length of the CDR3 is 10 residues. Germline CDR1 and CDR2: DFQATT and SNEGSKA (reference sequence). V dropped 3 bases and J dropped 2 bases, with 2 bases sitting between them. The CDR3: CSASTYEQYF. The CDR3 nucleotides are TGCAGTGCTAGCACCTACGAGCAGTACTTC.

The chain couples TRBV30 to TRBJ2-2, with D perhaps TRBD2 (6 bases). The CDR3 sequence is 15 residues long. Germline V gene lookup returns CDR1 GTSNPN and CDR2 SVGIG (reference sequence). Trimming removed 4 bases at V and 3 bases at J, with 15 bases between. CDR3 protein: CAWTLLWGDTGELFF. The CDR3 coding sequence is TGTGCCTGGACCCTTCTATGGGGGGACACCGGGGAGCTGTTTTTT.

The chain couples TRBV18 to TRBJ2-1; TRBD2 aligns across 7 bases. With 3 bases clipped from V and 8 bases from J, the junction kept 7 bases outside the gene matches. Germline V gene lookup returns CDR1 KGHSH and CDR2 LQKENI. The CDR3 covers 14 residues. CDR3 protein: CASSPKILADEQFF. For the CDR3, the DNA is TGTGCCAGCTCACCGAAAATCCTAGCGGATGAGCAGTTCTTC.

In this sample, this clone turned up many times. V gene TRBV11-3 combines with J gene TRBJ2-7; the D is unclear. Trimming removed 3 bases from V and 1 base from J, with 13 bases in between. Germline CDR1 SGHNT, CDR2 YENEEA. The length of the CDR3 is 15 residues. CDR3 in DNA: TGTGCCAGCAGCTTTGATACTACCCGATCCTACGAGCAGTACTTC. Its protein is CASSFDTTRSYEQYF.

This sequence joins TRBV7-9 and TRBJ1-3; TRBD1 matches 8 bases. This CDR3 has 18 residues. The ends lost 5 bases at V and 4 bases at J; junction bases unmatched: 16. Germline V gene data show CDR1 as SEHNR and CDR2 as FQNEAQ (reference sequence). The chain's CDR3 is CASSPRRAGGAEGNTIYF. The DNA of the CDR3 is TGTGCCAGCAGCCCCAGGAGGGCAGGGGGCGCGGAGGGAAACACCATATATTTT.

The chain combines TRBV25-1 with TRBJ2-5; unclear D gene. CDR1 and CDR2 (germline): MGHDK, SYGVNS. This CDR3 comprises 14 residues. V dropped 3 bases and J dropped 4 bases, with 12 bases sitting between them. CDR3 DNA sequence: TGTGCCAGCAGTGATCCCTGGGCCGGAGAGACCCAGTACTTC. Translation: CASSDPWAGETQYF.